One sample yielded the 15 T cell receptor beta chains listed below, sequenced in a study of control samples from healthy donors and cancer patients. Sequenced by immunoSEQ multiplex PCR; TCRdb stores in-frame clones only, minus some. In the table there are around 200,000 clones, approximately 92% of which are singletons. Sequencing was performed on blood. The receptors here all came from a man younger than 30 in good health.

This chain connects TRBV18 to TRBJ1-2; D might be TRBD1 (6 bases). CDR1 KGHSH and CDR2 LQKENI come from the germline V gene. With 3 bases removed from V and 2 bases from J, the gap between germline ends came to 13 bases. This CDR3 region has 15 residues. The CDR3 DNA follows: TGTGCCAGCTCACCTACTACAGGGCAGAACTATGGCTACACCTTC. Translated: CASSPTTGQNYGYTF.

The chain's CDR3 is CSVNSRGQDYEQYF. As DNA, the CDR3 is TGCAGCGTTAACTCCCGGGGCCAAGATTACGAGCAGTACTTC. The chain combines TRBV29-1 with TRBJ2-7; D may correspond to TRBD1 or TRBD2 (5 bases each). Trimming took off 5 bases at V and 4 bases at J, with 18 bases between the two ends. CDR1 SQVTM and CDR2 ANQGSEA come from the germline V gene. The CDR3 runs to 14 residues.

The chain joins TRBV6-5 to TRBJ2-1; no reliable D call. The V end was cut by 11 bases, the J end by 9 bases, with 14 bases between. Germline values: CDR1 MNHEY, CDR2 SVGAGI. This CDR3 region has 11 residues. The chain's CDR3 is CASEKTSEQFF. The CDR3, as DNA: TGTGCCTCCGAAAAAACGAGTGAGCAGTTCTTC.

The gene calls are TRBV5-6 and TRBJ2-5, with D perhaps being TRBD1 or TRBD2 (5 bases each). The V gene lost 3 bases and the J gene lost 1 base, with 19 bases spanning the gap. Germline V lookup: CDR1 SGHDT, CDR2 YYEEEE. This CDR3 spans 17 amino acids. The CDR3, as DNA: TGTGCCAGCAGCTCTACCTTAGGGCCGGGACCCCAAGAGACCCAGTACTTC. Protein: CASSSTLGPGPQETQYF.

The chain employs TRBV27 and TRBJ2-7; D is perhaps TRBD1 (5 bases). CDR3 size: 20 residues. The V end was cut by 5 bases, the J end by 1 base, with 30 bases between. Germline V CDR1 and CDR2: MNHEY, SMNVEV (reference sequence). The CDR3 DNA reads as TGTGCCAGCAGTCCCCGACAGAAATTTACACAAAGGGCGATATCCTACGAGCAGTACTTC. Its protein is CASSPRQKFTQRAISYEQYF.

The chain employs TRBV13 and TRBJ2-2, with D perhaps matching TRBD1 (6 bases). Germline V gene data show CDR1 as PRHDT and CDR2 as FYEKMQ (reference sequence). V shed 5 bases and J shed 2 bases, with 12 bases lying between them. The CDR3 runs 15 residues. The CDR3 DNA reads TGTGCCAGCAGCAGCAGGGGCATAAACACCGGGGAGCTGTTTTTT. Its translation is CASSSRGINTGELFF.

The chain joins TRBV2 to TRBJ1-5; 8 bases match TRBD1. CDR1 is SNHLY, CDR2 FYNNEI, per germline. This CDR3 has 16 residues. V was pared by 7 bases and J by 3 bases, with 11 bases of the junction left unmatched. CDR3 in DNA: TGTGCCAGCAACCGACTAAGGACAGGGAACAATCAGCCCCAGCATTTT. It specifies CASNRLRTGNNQPQHF.

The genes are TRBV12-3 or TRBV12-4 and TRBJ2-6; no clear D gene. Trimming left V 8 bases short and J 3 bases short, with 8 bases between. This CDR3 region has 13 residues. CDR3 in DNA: TGTGCCAGCGAGGCGCGTGGGGCCAACGTCCTGACTTTC. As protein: CASEARGANVLTF.

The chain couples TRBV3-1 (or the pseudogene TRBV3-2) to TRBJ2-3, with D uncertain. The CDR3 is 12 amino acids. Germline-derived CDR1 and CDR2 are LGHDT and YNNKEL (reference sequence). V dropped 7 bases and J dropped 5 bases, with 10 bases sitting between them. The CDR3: CASTNRIDTQYF. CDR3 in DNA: TGTGCCAGCACCAATAGGATAGATACGCAGTATTTT.

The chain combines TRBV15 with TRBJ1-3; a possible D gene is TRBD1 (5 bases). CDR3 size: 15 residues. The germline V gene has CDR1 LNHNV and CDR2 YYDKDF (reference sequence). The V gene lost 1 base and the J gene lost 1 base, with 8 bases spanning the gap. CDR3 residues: CATSRGGTSGNTIYF. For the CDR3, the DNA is TGTGCCACCAGCAGAGGGGGCACTTCTGGAAACACCATATATTTT.

In nucleotides, the CDR3 is TGTGCCAGCAGCGTAGGTTCCGGGGTTGTAGAGACCCAGTACTTC. Amino acids: CASSVGSGVVETQYF. J is TRBJ2-5 and V is TRBV9, with D maybe TRBD2 (5 bases). V lost 0 bases to trimming and J lost 4 bases, with 13 bases between them. This CDR3 is built from 15 residues. Germline loops: CDR1 SGDLS, CDR2 YYNGEE.

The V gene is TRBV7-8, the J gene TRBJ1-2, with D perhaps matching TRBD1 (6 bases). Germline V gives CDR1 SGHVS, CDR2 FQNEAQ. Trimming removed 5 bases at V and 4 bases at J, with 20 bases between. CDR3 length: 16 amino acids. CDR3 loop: CASSPRTDILVYGYTF. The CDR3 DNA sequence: TGTGCCAGCAGCCCTCGGACAGATATCTTGGTCTATGGCTACACCTTC.

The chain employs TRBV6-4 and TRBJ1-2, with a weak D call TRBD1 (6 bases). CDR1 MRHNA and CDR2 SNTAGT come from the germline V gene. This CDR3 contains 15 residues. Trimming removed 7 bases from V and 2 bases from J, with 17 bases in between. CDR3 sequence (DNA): TGTGCCAGCAATACCATTAGGACAGAAAACTATGGCTACACCTTC. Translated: CASNTIRTENYGYTF.

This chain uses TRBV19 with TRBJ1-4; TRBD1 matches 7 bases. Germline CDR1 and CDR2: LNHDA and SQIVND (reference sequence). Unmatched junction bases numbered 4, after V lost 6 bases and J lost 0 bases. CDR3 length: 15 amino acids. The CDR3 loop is CASRGQPATNEKLFF. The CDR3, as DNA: TGTGCCAGTAGGGGACAGCCAGCAACTAATGAAAAACTGTTTTTT. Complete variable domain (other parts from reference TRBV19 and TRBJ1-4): DGGITQSPKYLFRKEGQNVTLSCEQNLNHDAMYWYRQDPGQGLRLIYYSQIVNDFQKGDIAEGYSVSREKKESFPLTVTSAQKNPTAFYLCASRGQPATNEKLFFGSGTQLSVL.

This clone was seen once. The CDR3 spells CASTEGFSYNEQFF. CDR3 nucleotide sequence: TGTGCCAGCACCGAGGGGTTTTCCTACAATGAGCAGTTCTTC. The V and J genes are TRBV14 and TRBJ2-1; perhaps D is TRBD1 or TRBD2 (5 bases each). Trimming removed 7 bases from V and 1 base from J, with 11 bases in between. Germline V CDR1 and CDR2: SGHDN, FVKESK. The CDR3 totals 14 residues.